The count of the clone carrying this TCR beta chain is one. V lost 0 bases and J 5 bases, leaving 8 bases between the germline ends. The CDR3 length is 13 residues. Germline lookup yields CDR1 SGHRS and CDR2 YFSETQ. This record comes from a study of blood T cell repertoires in COVID-19. Looking at the study overall: Sites across the United States, Italy and Spain contributed samples from acute and convalescent COVID-19. PBMCs, B-cell-depleted T cells, or T cells provided the cDNA or gDNA that made up the material.

As processed by the authors: Cell counts per sample came from amplifying reference gene primers. Sequencing used immunoSEQ multiplex PCR; TCRdb keeps in-frame clones, though not all of them. V and J calls and clone size come straight from that table; D and trimming were deduced from the DNA. The table records roughly 150,000 clones, around 89% of them present only once. The gene calls are TRBV5-1 and TRBJ1-1; TRBD1 might be the D (5 bases). Sequencing was performed on peripheral blood. The sequence came from a human donor in a cohort sampled during active COVID-19. DNA for the CDR3: TGCGCCAGCAGCTTGGCAGGGTTTACTGAAGCTTTCTTT. This sequence encodes CASSLAGFTEAFF.